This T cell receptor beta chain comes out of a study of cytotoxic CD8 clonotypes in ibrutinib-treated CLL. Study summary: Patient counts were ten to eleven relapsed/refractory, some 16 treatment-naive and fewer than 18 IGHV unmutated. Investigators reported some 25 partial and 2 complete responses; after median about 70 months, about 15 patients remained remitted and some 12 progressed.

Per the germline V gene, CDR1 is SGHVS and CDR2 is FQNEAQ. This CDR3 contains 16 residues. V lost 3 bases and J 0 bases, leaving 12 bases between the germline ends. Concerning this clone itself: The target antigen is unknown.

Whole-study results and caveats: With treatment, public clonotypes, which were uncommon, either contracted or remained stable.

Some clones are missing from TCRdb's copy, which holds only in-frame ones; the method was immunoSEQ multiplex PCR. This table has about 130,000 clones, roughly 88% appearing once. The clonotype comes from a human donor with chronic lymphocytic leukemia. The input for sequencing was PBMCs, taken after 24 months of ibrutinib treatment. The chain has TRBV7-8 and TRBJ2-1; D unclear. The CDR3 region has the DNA TGTGCCAGCAGCTTCGCTCTCCCCTCCTCCTACAATGAGCAGTTCTTC. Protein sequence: CASSFALPSSYNEQFF.